The source of this T cell receptor (beta chain) is a study of T cell changes during pregnancy in multiple sclerosis. The V gene lost 4 bases and the J gene lost 9 bases, with 9 bases spanning the gap. The V gene's germline CDR1 is LNHDA and CDR2 SQIVND (reference sequence). CDR3 length: 11 amino acids. Generated by immunoSEQ multiplex PCR, the TCRdb table keeps only in-frame clones and is missing some. The table includes some 24,000 clones, approximately 86% detected once. In this sample, this clone turned up a few times. This TCR came from a female donor in good health, enrolled as a control in a pregnancy study. V is TRBV19 and J is TRBJ2-5; D is uncertain. Here the sequenced sample was CD4+ T cells from peripheral blood mononuclear cells, taken in the second trimester of pregnancy. The CDR3 is CASSNHEAQYF. CDR3 nucleotides: TGTGCCAGTAGTAACCACGAGGCCCAGTACTTC.